Listed below are T cell receptor beta chains from one sample, sequenced in a study of response to subunit inactivated influenza vaccine. TCRdb ran MiXCR on the RT-PCR reads and lists one entry per CDR3 protein. In the table there are about 540,000 distinct CDR3 sequences, roughly 25% of which are singletons. Another study also made use of these data, one on T cells expressing NK-cell markers.

The sequencing used CD4+ T cells sorted from PBMCs, collected 11 to 12 days after vaccination. The receptor set was obtained from a man aged 50-59 years who received an inactivated influenza vaccine. Both conserved end residues are trimmed from each CDR3. Fields, in order: V gene, J gene, CDR3 length, CDR3 protein.

v_call: TRBV9
j_call: TRBJ2-3
cdr3_length: 14
cdr3_aa: ASSVDGGSRTDTQY

v_call: TRBV6-1
j_call: TRBJ2-1
cdr3_length: 12
cdr3_aa: ASTLGLSYNEQF

v_call: TRBV5-4
j_call: TRBJ2-5
cdr3_length: 14
cdr3_aa: ASSSKAGLGQETQY

v_call: TRBV20-1
j_call: TRBJ2-7
cdr3_length: 11
cdr3_aa: SALGLAADEQY

v_call: TRBV5-1
j_call: TRBJ2-7
cdr3_length: 10
cdr3_aa: ASSFPNYEQY

v_call: TRBV20-1
j_call: TRBJ1-6
cdr3_length: 11
cdr3_aa: SARPTGNSPLH

v_call: TRBV6-6
j_call: TRBJ2-2
cdr3_length: 9
cdr3_aa: ATASVGELF

v_call: TRBV3-1
j_call: TRBJ2-3
cdr3_length: 13
cdr3_aa: ASSGTGGETDTQY

v_call: TRBV19
j_call: TRBJ1-5
cdr3_length: 14
cdr3_aa: ASKDSGTGGDQPQH

v_call: TRBV5-1
j_call: TRBJ2-7
cdr3_length: 11
cdr3_aa: ASSTTNSYEQY